This T cell receptor (beta chain) is drawn from a study of vaccination and CD4 T cells after COVID-19. The treatment denotes: roughly ten-day PBMC culture with coronavirus spike peptide pools or control peptides (ViraFEST assay). Sequencing of the DNA from cultured CD4+ T cells was carried out with the Oncomine TCR Beta short-read assay. TCRdb independently ran MiXCR on the PCR reads; one entry per CDR3 protein. The sample yields some 26,000 distinct CDR3 sequences, under 70% seen once. Unmatched junction bases numbered 1, after V lost 1 base and J lost 1 base. The CDR3 consists of 15 residues. Germline V gene data show CDR1 as KGHDR and CDR2 as SFDVKD. About this clonotype itself: The antigen remains unidentified.

This TCR came from a human donor who received a COVID-19 vaccine. Sample: CD4+ T cells from blood, cultured in vitro, taken after SARS-CoV-2 vaccination. V and J are TRBV24-1 and TRBJ2-3, with 7 bases aligning to TRBD1. Here the CDR3 DNA reads TGTGCCACCAGTGATTTAGGGACAGGCACAGATACGCAGTATTTT. As protein: CATSDLGTGTDTQYF.